The 20 T cell receptor beta chains in this list originate from one sample, sequenced in a study of T-cell reconstitution after alpha-beta-depleted transplantation in children. Preparation of the TCRbeta library was carried out with unique molecular identifiers. TCRdb re-analysed the PCR reads in MiXCR, keeping a single row per CDR3 protein. This sample has about 980,000 distinct CDR3 sequences, with about 30% found just once. The sequencing used PBMCs, mostly from graft donor cells, collected 360 days after TCRalphabeta/CD19-depleted stem cell transplant. The receptors originated from a boy in the first two years of life who had a stem cell transplant for SCID, so the T cells may come from the graft donor.

This clonotype has a handful of counts. V and J are TRBV7-2 and TRBJ1-4, with 10 bases matching TRBD1. V was pared by 3 bases and J by 7 bases, with 2 bases of the junction left unmatched. The germline gives CDR1 SGHTA, CDR2 FQGNSA. CDR3 length: 14 residues. The CDR3 is CASSFWDRGEKLFF. CDR3 nucleotides: TGTGCCAGCAGCTTTTGGGACAGGGGTGAAAAACTGTTTTTT.

In this sample, this clonotype turned up a few times. The chain employs TRBV24-1 and TRBJ2-6, with a weak D call TRBD2 (6 bases). Germline CDR1 reads KGHDR; CDR2 reads SFDVKD. CDR3 length equals 18 residues. Trimming took 5 bases from V and 0 from J, leaving 16 bases between them. The CDR3 nucleotides read TGTGCCACCAGTGCCCCCGCGGGGTTGGTCTCTGGGGCCAACGTCCTGACTTTC. Translating it yields CATSAPAGLVSGANVLTF.

The chain has TRBV6-4 and TRBJ1-2; unclear D gene. Germline V CDR1 and CDR2: MRHNA, SNTAGT. V was trimmed by 8 bases and J by 8 bases, leaving 12 bases between them. The CDR3 is 11 amino acids. The CDR3 DNA sequence: TGTGCCAGCGGTGTCTTAGGCGGCTACACCTTC. Protein sequence: CASGVLGGYTF.

CDR3 DNA: TGTGCCAGCAGCTTATTGTGGGTGCAGCGGGGAATTAAAAATGAGCAGTTCTTC. It translates to CASSLLWVQRGIKNEQFF. This chain joins TRBV11-2 and TRBJ2-1, with 7 nucleotides matching TRBD2. Looked up from germline, CDR1 is SGHAT and CDR2 is FQNNGV. After removal of 2 bases from V and 7 bases from J, the junction contained 17 bases not matched to a gene. This CDR3 comprises 18 residues.

This clonotype turned up a few times. The rearrangement links TRBV7-6 to TRBJ2-2; no clear D. There are 16 residues in the CDR3. Trimming pared 1 base from V and 1 base from J, leaving 10 bases between. In germline, CDR1 is SGHVS, CDR2 FNYEAQ. CDR3 DNA sequence: TGTGCCAGCAGCTTAGACCAGGTGAAGAACACCGGGGAGCTGTTTTTT. Translating it yields CASSLDQVKNTGELFF. The complete variable domain, with remaining parts taken from reference TRBV7-6 and TRBJ2-2, reads GAGVSQSPRYKVTKRGQDVALRCDPISGHVSLYWYRQALGQGPEFLTYFNYEAQQDKSGLPNDRFSAERPEGSISTLTIQRTEQRDSAMYRCASSLDQVKNTGELFFGEGSRLTVL.

The sample holds one count of this clonotype. The V call is TRBV5-5, the J call TRBJ1-1, with D possibly matching TRBD1 (6 bases). The V gene lost 4 bases and the J gene lost 1 base, with 20 bases spanning the gap. The CDR3 loop spans 17 amino acids. The germline V gene encodes CDR1 SGHKS and CDR2 YYEKEE (reference sequence). The CDR3 DNA follows: TGTGCCAGCAGCGATCGGTGGGGGACAAGGGGGAACACTGAAGCTTTCTTT. Its protein is CASSDRWGTRGNTEAFF.

V usage is TRBV15 and J usage is TRBJ2-7, with 7 bases aligning to TRBD1. V trimming: 5 bases; J trimming: 3 bases; junction bases outside the gene matches: 13. The CDR3 contains 16 residues. Germline V gives CDR1 LNHNV, CDR2 YYDKDF (reference sequence). The CDR3 here is CATSEGQDQLIYEQYF. The CDR3 nucleotides read TGTGCCACCAGCGAAGGACAGGACCAATTAATCTACGAGCAGTACTTC. The complete variable domain, with remaining parts taken from reference TRBV15 and TRBJ2-7, reads DAMVIQNPRYQVTQFGKPVTLSCSQTLNHNVMYWYQQKSSQAPKLLFHYYDKDFNNEADTPDNFQSRRPNTSFCFLDIRSPGLGDTAMYLCATSEGQDQLIYEQYFGPGTRLTVT.

In its sample, this clonotype was seen a few times. This sequence joins TRBV18 and TRBJ2-5; D is unresolved. V lost 6 bases and J 0 bases, leaving 23 bases between the germline ends. The CDR3 spans 18 residues. Germline values: CDR1 KGHSH, CDR2 LQKENI. This chain's CDR3 is CASSPLGKQHKYQETQYF. The CDR3 DNA sequence: TGTGCCAGCTCGCCTCTGGGGAAACAGCACAAGTACCAAGAGACCCAGTACTTC.

This chain links TRBV4-1 with TRBJ2-1, with D maybe TRBD2 (5 bases). The CDR3 covers 14 residues. V was clipped by 4 bases and J by 6 bases, with 13 bases between them. Per the germline V gene, CDR1 is MGHRA and CDR2 is YSYEKL. The CDR3 DNA is TGCGCCAGCAGCCCGGTGGGGAGAGGCAATGAGCAGTTCTTC. This gives the protein CASSPVGRGNEQFF.

The chain couples TRBV4-2 to TRBJ2-1, with 7 bases identical to TRBD2. The CDR3 runs to 17 residues. Germline V gene lookup returns CDR1 LGHNA and CDR2 YNFKEQ. V shed 0 bases, J shed 5 bases, and the junction held 10 bases outside the gene matches. The CDR3 coding sequence is TGTGCCAGCAGCCAAGAGGTCGGCGGGAGAGGGGACAATGAGCAGTTCTTC. Protein: CASSQEVGGRGDNEQFF.

CDR3 DNA sequence: TGTGCCAGCAGCCACTGGGGGACAGGGAACACTGAAGCTTTCTTT. It yields the protein CASSHWGTGNTEAFF. This chain links TRBV9 with TRBJ1-1; TRBD1 matches at 8 bases. The CDR3 spans 15 residues. V dropped 4 bases and J dropped 1; count of bases not matched to a gene: 6. Germline V CDR1 and CDR2: SGDLS, YYNGEE.

In this sample, this clonotype turned up once. The chain joins TRBV7-3 to TRBJ1-6, with D tentatively TRBD1 (5 bases). The V end was cut by 5 bases, the J end by 10 bases, with 12 bases between. The CDR3 totals 13 residues. CDR1 and CDR2 from the germline V gene are SGHTA and FQGTGA. Written as DNA, the CDR3 is TGTGCCAGCAGCAGTAACGGGGGATCACCCCTCCACTTT. Protein: CASSSNGGSPLHF.

This sequence joins TRBV9 and TRBJ1-3; D is ambiguous. Trimming took off 4 bases at V and 4 bases at J, with 12 bases between the two ends. The CDR3 is 14 amino acids. The germline CDR1 and CDR2 sequences are SGDLS and YYNGEE. The CDR3 region has the DNA TGTGCCAGCAGCCATGGAATAGAAGGAAACACCATATATTTT. Translating gives CASSHGIEGNTIYF.

The chain combines TRBV20-1 with TRBJ2-5, with D possibly being TRBD2 (7 bases). Germline values: CDR1 DFQATT, CDR2 SNEGSKA (reference sequence). There are 14 residues in the CDR3. V was cut by 0 bases and J by 6 bases, with 14 bases left in between. This CDR3 is CSARDGGGVKTQYF. CDR3 sequence (DNA): TGCAGTGCTAGAGATGGGGGGGGCGTGAAGACCCAGTACTTC.

This clonotype has at least ten counts. The chain uses TRBV12-3 or TRBV12-4 and TRBJ1-1; tentatively, D is TRBD1 (6 bases). This CDR3 contains 14 residues. V was shortened by 6 bases and J by 1 base, with 12 bases between the two germline ends. For the CDR3, the DNA is TGTGCCAGCAGCTCCGGGACACCGAACACTGAAGCTTTCTTT. This gives the protein CASSSGTPNTEAFF.

This clonotype appeared a few times. The V call is TRBV20-1, the J call TRBJ2-1, with TRBD1 matching over 12 bases. The CDR3 length is 16 residues. Germline-derived CDR1 and CDR2 are DFQATT and SNEGSKA (reference sequence). Unmatched junction bases numbered 12, after V lost 5 bases and J lost 7 bases. CDR3 coding DNA: TGCAGTGCTGAAAAAGACCGGGACAGGGGGCTGAATGAGCAGTTCTTC. Translated, it gives CSAEKDRDRGLNEQFF.

This clonotype was seen more than once but under ten times. The chain couples TRBV27 to TRBJ2-2; 7 positions agree with TRBD2. Per the germline V gene, CDR1 is MNHEY and CDR2 is SMNVEV (reference sequence). V was pared by 5 bases and J by 4 bases, with 13 bases of the junction left unmatched. CDR3 size: 17 residues. CDR3 loop: CASSPKTGLVPTGELFF. CDR3 DNA sequence: TGTGCCAGCAGTCCAAAAACCGGACTAGTTCCCACCGGGGAGCTGTTTTTT.

This chain links TRBV28 with TRBJ2-1; TRBD2 matches at 8 bases. CDR3 length: 15 amino acids. The V gene end was trimmed by 5 bases and the J gene end by 6 bases; junction bases not matched to a gene: 9. Germline V gene data show CDR1 as MDHEN and CDR2 as SYDVKM. CDR3 nucleotides: TGTGCCAGCAGTCCGGGGGGGGGCCAGGGCAATGAGCAGTTCTTC. This sequence encodes CASSPGGGQGNEQFF.

The sample holds a few counts of this clonotype. The gene calls are TRBV4-3 and TRBJ2-4; TRBD1 matches at 9 bases. Unmatched junction bases numbered 8, after V lost 3 bases and J lost 8 bases. This CDR3 is 15 amino acids long. Per germline, CDR1 LGHNA and CDR2 YSLEER. CDR3 region: CASSQWDREADIQYF. In DNA, the CDR3 is TGCGCCAGCAGCCAGTGGGACAGGGAAGCGGACATTCAGTACTTC.

This clonotype appeared a few times. The chain uses TRBV6-2 or TRBV6-3 and TRBJ2-7; TRBD2 matches 10 bases. V shed 5 bases, J shed 4 bases, and the junction held 14 bases outside the gene matches. The CDR3 is made up of 17 amino acids. Germline assignment: CDR1 MNHEY and CDR2 SVGEGT. The CDR3 nucleotides are TGTGCCAGCAGTCCCTTTCCTCCCGTAGCGGGGGGTTACGAGCAGTACTTC. It is translated as CASSPFPPVAGGYEQYF.